This T cell receptor beta chain emerged from a study of T cells and Merkel cell carcinoma outcomes. Study results and limitations: Reportedly, T-cell repertoire with density predicts Merkel cell carcinoma outcomes.

In this sample, this clone turned up a few times. Its matching antigen is unknown. Libraries were prepared by immunoSEQ multiplex PCR; TCRdb keeps only in-frame clonotypes and omits some of them. The sample has 5,000 to 6,500 clones, 70% to 80% seen once. V was pared by 5 bases and J by 3 bases, with 12 bases between. Germline lookup yields CDR1 SGHNT and CDR2 YYREEE (reference sequence). The CDR3 is 15 residues long. The TCR originated in a human donor with Merkel cell carcinoma. The sequencing input was tumor tissue from Merkel cell carcinoma. The chain combines TRBV5-4 with TRBJ2-6, with D possibly matching TRBD1 (6 bases). The CDR3 region is CASRPTGDGANVLTF. The CDR3 DNA reads as TGTGCCAGCAGACCGACAGGAGATGGGGCCAACGTCCTGACTTTC.